Listed below are T cell receptor beta chains from one sample, sequenced in a study of blood T cell repertoires in COVID-19. Sequenced by immunoSEQ multiplex PCR; TCRdb stores in-frame clones only, minus some. The sample records 350,000 to 550,000 clones, 80% to 90% being singletons. The sequenced sample consisted of PBMCs or T cells enriched from blood (not recorded which). The receptors were gathered from a man in his thirties or forties who had recovered from COVID-19. Both conserved end residues are part of each CDR3. The order of the fields is J gene, D gene, clone size, V gene, CDR3 DNA, CDR3 protein. D genes are given only for firm matches. Size values are once, few and many counts, or a class for expanded clones, and some rows have none.

J: TRBJ1-4
D: -
size: -
V: TRBV21-1
DNA: TGTGCCAGCAGCAATAACAGGACGAGCGAAAAACTGTTTTTT
CDR3: CASSNNRTSEKLFF

J: TRBJ2-3
D: TRBD2
size: -
V: TRBV9
DNA: TGTGCCAGCAGCGTAGCTACAACTAGCGGCGTCAACTACACAGATACGCAGTATTTT
CDR3: CASSVATTSGVNYTDTQYF

J: TRBJ2-2
D: TRBD1
size: -
V: TRBV7-3
DNA: TGTGCCAGCAGCCGGACAGGGGTTGGAACCGGGGAGCTGTTTTTT
CDR3: CASSRTGVGTGELFF

J: TRBJ2-3
D: -
size: -
V: TRBV4-1
DNA: TGCGCCAGCAGCCAAGAGTTTGCGGACACAGATACGCAGTATTTT
CDR3: CASSQEFADTDTQYF

J: TRBJ1-2
D: -
size: -
V: TRBV7-2
DNA: TGTGCCAGCAGCCGAGGGTGGGGAAATGGCTACACCTTC
CDR3: CASSRGWGNGYTF

J: TRBJ2-7
D: -
size: -
V: TRBV12-5
DNA: TGTGCTAGTGGTTTGGCAGGGGACGAGCAGTACTTC
CDR3: CASGLAGDEQYF

J: TRBJ1-1
D: TRBD1
size: -
V: TRBV7-3
DNA: TGTGCCAGCAGCTTAGTCCCAGGGGGCCTACCCACTGAAGCTTTCTTT
CDR3: CASSLVPGGLPTEAFF

J: TRBJ1-1
D: TRBD1
size: -
V: TRBV4-1
DNA: TGCGCCAGCAGCTTCACTCAGGGGGCGGAAACTGAAGCTTTCTTT
CDR3: CASSFTQGAETEAFF

J: TRBJ1-2
D: TRBD1
size: -
V: TRBV7-2
DNA: TGTGCCAGCAGCTTGGTCCACAGGGGGAACTATGGCTACACCTTC
CDR3: CASSLVHRGNYGYTF

J: TRBJ2-1
D: -
size: few
V: TRBV18
DNA: TGTGCCAGCGGGGGGGCCTGGAATGAGCAGTTCTTC
CDR3: CASGGAWNEQFF

J: TRBJ2-7
D: -
size: -
V: TRBV5-1
DNA: TGCGCCAGCAGCTCTGAGCGGAGCTCCTACGAGCAGTACTTC
CDR3: CASSSERSSYEQYF

J: TRBJ2-7
D: TRBD1
size: -
V: TRBV7-2
DNA: TGTGCCAGCAGCACCGGGACAGTAATCGAGCAGTACTTC
CDR3: CASSTGTVIEQYF

J: TRBJ2-7
D: TRBD1
size: -
V: TRBV18
DNA: TGTGCCAGCTCACTCGGACAGGGGGACTACGAGCAGTACTTC
CDR3: CASSLGQGDYEQYF

J: TRBJ2-7
D: -
size: -
V: TRBV30
DNA: TGTGCCTGGAGTGACGGGGACACCTACGAGCAGTACTTC
CDR3: CAWSDGDTYEQYF

J: TRBJ1-1
D: -
size: -
V: TRBV7-6
DNA: TGTGCCAGCAGCTTAGAAGCTTGGGGAGAGGAGGAAGCTTTCTTT
CDR3: CASSLEAWGEEEAFF

J: TRBJ1-3
D: -
size: -
V: TRBV3-1/TRBV3-2
DNA: TGTGCCAGCAGCCGCCCCAGGCGTTCCTCTGGAAACACCATATATTTT
CDR3: CASSRPRRSSGNTIYF

J: TRBJ2-5
D: -
size: -
V: TRBV5-1
DNA: TGCGCCAGCAGTGTGGGGCAGGGAGAGACCCAGTACTTC
CDR3: CASSVGQGETQYF

J: TRBJ1-4
D: -
size: -
V: TRBV20-1
DNA: TGCAGTGCTAACCGGGGGTTAGAAAAGTTTTTT
CDR3: CSANRGLEKFF

J: TRBJ2-7
D: -
size: -
V: TRBV7-9
DNA: TGTGCCAGCAGCTCCCAGCCGGGGGAATACGAGCAGTACTTC
CDR3: CASSSQPGEYEQYF

J: TRBJ1-2
D: -
size: -
V: TRBV5-1
DNA: TGCGCCAGCAGCTTGGCCGGGGAAACTCTATATGGCTACACCTTC
CDR3: CASSLAGETLYGYTF

J: TRBJ2-7
D: -
size: -
V: TRBV5-5
DNA: TGTGCCAGCACTCGAGGGGGTACTTTATGGGAGCAGTACTTC
CDR3: CASTRGGTLWEQYF

J: TRBJ2-7
D: -
size: -
V: TRBV7-2
DNA: TGTGCCAGCAGCTTAGCTGCGAGGGCCGAGCAGTACTTC
CDR3: CASSLAARAEQYF

J: TRBJ2-7
D: TRBD1
size: -
V: TRBV6-5
DNA: TGTGCCAGCAGTTACGGGACAGGGAGCTCCTACGAGCAGTACTTC
CDR3: CASSYGTGSSYEQYF

J: TRBJ1-5
D: -
size: -
V: TRBV27
DNA: TGTGCCAGCAGTTTCAGGGGCGGAAATAGCAATCAGCCCCAGCATTTT
CDR3: CASSFRGGNSNQPQHF

J: TRBJ1-4
D: -
size: -
V: TRBV7-9
DNA: TGTGCCAGCAGCCCCTCTCGGGGAGGAAATGAAAAACTGTTTTTT
CDR3: CASSPSRGGNEKLFF

J: TRBJ1-1
D: -
size: -
V: TRBV7-9
DNA: TGTGCCAGCAGCTCTCTGGTGGGAGAGCGATCCAGGGGCACTGAAGCTTTCTTT
CDR3: CASSSLVGERSRGTEAFF

J: TRBJ2-1
D: TRBD2
size: -
V: TRBV10-3
DNA: TGTGCCATCAGTGAGTTGGCGGGAGGAGGGTACAATGAGCAGTTCTTC
CDR3: CAISELAGGGYNEQFF

J: TRBJ2-3
D: -
size: -
V: TRBV6-5
DNA: TGTGCCAGCAGTCCCTGGGCGGGAACCACAGATACGCAGTATTTT
CDR3: CASSPWAGTTDTQYF

J: TRBJ1-6
D: -
size: -
V: TRBV30
DNA: TGTGCCTGGATGTCTTCCTATAATTCACCCCTCCACTTT
CDR3: CAWMSSYNSPLHF

J: TRBJ2-6
D: -
size: -
V: TRBV5-4
DNA: TGTGCCAGCAGCTTGGGGACAAGCTCTGGGGCCAACGTCCTGACTTTC
CDR3: CASSLGTSSGANVLTF

J: TRBJ2-7
D: -
size: -
V: TRBV5-4
DNA: TGTGCCAGCAGCCGTGAGACTCTCCTTGAGCAGTACTTC
CDR3: CASSRETLLEQYF

J: TRBJ2-5
D: TRBD1
size: -
V: TRBV28
DNA: TGTGCCAGCAGACCGACAGGGGATCGAGAGACCCAGTACTTC
CDR3: CASRPTGDRETQYF

J: TRBJ2-7
D: -
size: -
V: TRBV29-1
DNA: TGCAGCGCAACTATGGACTCCTACGAGCAGTACTTC
CDR3: CSATMDSYEQYF

J: TRBJ1-2
D: TRBD1
size: -
V: TRBV6-5
DNA: TGTGCCAGCAGCTCGACAGGGACGGATGGCTACACCTTC
CDR3: CASSSTGTDGYTF

J: TRBJ2-2
D: -
size: -
V: TRBV25-1
DNA: TGTGCCAGCAGTGAATGGGGCGAGTCCGGGGAGCTGTTTTTT
CDR3: CASSEWGESGELFF

J: TRBJ1-6
D: -
size: few
V: TRBV5-6
DNA: TGTGCCAGCAGCGGCACAGGGATCCGGAATTCACCCCTCCACTTT
CDR3: CASSGTGIRNSPLHF

J: TRBJ2-3
D: -
size: -
V: TRBV28
DNA: TGTGCCAGCATTGCAGGGGGCACAGATACGCAGTATTTT
CDR3: CASIAGGTDTQYF

J: TRBJ1-1
D: TRBD1
size: -
V: TRBV19
DNA: TGTGCCAGTAGTATACAAGGACAGGGGAGGGTCACTGAAGCTTTCTTT
CDR3: CASSIQGQGRVTEAFF

J: TRBJ2-7
D: TRBD2
size: -
V: TRBV6-2/TRBV6-3
DNA: TGTGCCAGCAGTTACTCGTTCTCGGGAGGGCTCTCCTACGAGCAGTACTTC
CDR3: CASSYSFSGGLSYEQYF

J: TRBJ2-1
D: -
size: -
V: TRBV6-1
DNA: TGTGCCAGCAGTGAAGTGGACACGGCAGCGTACAATGAGCAGTTCTTC
CDR3: CASSEVDTAAYNEQFF

J: TRBJ2-1
D: -
size: once
V: TRBV4-1
DNA: TGCGCCAGCAGCCAAGACGCTAGCCTCTACAATGAGCAGTTCTTC
CDR3: CASSQDASLYNEQFF

J: TRBJ1-4
D: -
size: -
V: TRBV11-1
DNA: TGTGCCAGCAGCTTAGGAGACAGCAGTCGACTGTTTTTT
CDR3: CASSLGDSSRLFF

J: TRBJ2-7
D: -
size: -
V: TRBV28
DNA: TGTGCCAGCAGTTCGGGTCCAAAGTACGAGCAGTACTTC
CDR3: CASSSGPKYEQYF

J: TRBJ2-2
D: -
size: once
V: TRBV20-1
DNA: TGCAGTGCTAGTTCCCGAGCCTTTGGGGAGCTGTTTTTT
CDR3: CSASSRAFGELFF

J: TRBJ1-2
D: -
size: -
V: TRBV10-3
DNA: TGTGCCAGGTTTATATTCTGGGGACACCAACCCCAAGGCTACACCTTC
CDR3: CARFIFWGHQPQGYTF

J: TRBJ1-5
D: -
size: -
V: TRBV7-2
DNA: TGTGCCAGCAGCTTAGGCCCAATCGACAACAATCAGCCCCAGCATTTT
CDR3: CASSLGPIDNNQPQHF

J: TRBJ2-5
D: TRBD1
size: once
V: TRBV5-5
DNA: TGTGCCAGCAGCCCGGATCCGACAGGGAGTTGGGAGACCCAGTACTTC
CDR3: CASSPDPTGSWETQYF

J: TRBJ2-5
D: -
size: -
V: TRBV15
DNA: TGTGCCACCAGTTTCGCAGAGGAGGAGACCCAGTACTTC
CDR3: CATSFAEEETQYF

J: TRBJ2-2
D: -
size: -
V: TRBV29-1
DNA: TGCAGCGTCCTCACAGGGTACACCGGGGAGCTGTTTTTT
CDR3: CSVLTGYTGELFF

J: TRBJ1-2
D: TRBD1
size: -
V: TRBV7-2
DNA: TGTGCCAGCAGCTTGACAGGGGCGGACTATGGCTACACCTTC
CDR3: CASSLTGADYGYTF

J: TRBJ2-2
D: -
size: once
V: TRBV30
DNA: TGTGCCTGGAGTGTAGAGGGAACCGGGGAGCTGTTTTTT
CDR3: CAWSVEGTGELFF

J: TRBJ2-5
D: -
size: -
V: TRBV30
DNA: TGTGCCTGGAGAGGGGCGGGGAATCAAGAGACCCAGTACTTC
CDR3: CAWRGAGNQETQYF

J: TRBJ2-6
D: -
size: -
V: TRBV2
DNA: TGTGCCAGCAGTGAAGCAGGGGTTGGGGCCAACGTCCTGACTTTC
CDR3: CASSEAGVGANVLTF

J: TRBJ2-1
D: TRBD1
size: -
V: TRBV28
DNA: TGTGCCAGCAGGGGACAGGTTGAGAACAATGAGCAGTTCTTC
CDR3: CASRGQVENNEQFF

J: TRBJ1-1
D: -
size: -
V: TRBV3-1/TRBV3-2
DNA: TGTGCCAGCAGCCACTTCGACAGGCCGAACACTGAAGCTTTCTTT
CDR3: CASSHFDRPNTEAFF

J: TRBJ2-7
D: TRBD1
size: -
V: TRBV3-1/TRBV3-2
DNA: TGTGCCAGCAGCCAAGATGACAGGGGGTACGAGCAGTACTTC
CDR3: CASSQDDRGYEQYF

J: TRBJ2-7
D: TRBD1
size: -
V: TRBV7-2
DNA: TGTGCCAGCAGCCCCCAAGGGGGCGCCGTATTCGAGCAGTACTTC
CDR3: CASSPQGGAVFEQYF